This entry concerns a single T cell receptor beta chain. The sample originates from a study of OX40 agonist ivuxolimab in advanced cancers. Overall study: In this trial design, patients received ivuxolimab intravenously at 0.01 to 10 mg/kg every 2 weeks. A male proportion of approximately 83% was recorded, with mean age around 64 years and range roughly 20 to 85.

The CDR3 length is 10 residues. CDR1 and CDR2 from the germline V gene are WSHSY and SAAADI. Trimming removed 5 bases from V and 7 bases from J, with 5 bases in between. Profiled with immunoSEQ multiplex PCR; TCRdb holds only in-frame clones, not every one. The data hold approximately 92,000 clones, with roughly 95% observed a single time. It was autoimmune disease history or systemic immunosuppression that excluded patients. V gene TRBV10-2 combines with J gene TRBJ2-5; possibly TRBD1 for D (5 bases). The sample here was CD4+ or CD8+ T cells sorted from blood, taken in a trial of the OX40 agonist ivuxolimab. The TCR sequence derives from an adult with an advanced solid tumor such as melanoma, head and neck, liver or kidney cancer. The CDR3 is CASSQGTQYF. The CDR3 nucleotides read TGCGCCAGCAGTCAGGGGACCCAGTACTTC.